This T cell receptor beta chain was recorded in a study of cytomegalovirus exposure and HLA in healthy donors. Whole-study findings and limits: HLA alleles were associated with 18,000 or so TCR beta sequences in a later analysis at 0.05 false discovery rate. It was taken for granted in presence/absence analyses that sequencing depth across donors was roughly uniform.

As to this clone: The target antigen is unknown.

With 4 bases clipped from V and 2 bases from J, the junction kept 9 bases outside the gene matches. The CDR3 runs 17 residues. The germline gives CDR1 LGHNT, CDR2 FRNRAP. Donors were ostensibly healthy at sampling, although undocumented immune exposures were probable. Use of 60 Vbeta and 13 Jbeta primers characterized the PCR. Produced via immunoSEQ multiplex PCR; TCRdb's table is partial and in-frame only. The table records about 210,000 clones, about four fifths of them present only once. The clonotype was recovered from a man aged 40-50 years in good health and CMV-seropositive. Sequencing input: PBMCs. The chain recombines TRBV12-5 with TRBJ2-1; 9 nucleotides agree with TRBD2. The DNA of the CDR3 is TGTGCTAGTGGTTCCAGCATAGCGGGAGAGCCCTACAATGAGCAGTTCTTC. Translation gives CASGSSIAGEPYNEQFF.